Listed here are 29 T cell receptor beta chains from one sample, sequenced in a study of control samples from healthy donors and cancer patients (dated by TCRdb to 2018 to 2021). Libraries were constructed by the immunoSEQ multiplex PCR assay. TCRdb holds this immuneACCESS table with in-frame rearrangements only. Some clones are missing; in checked studies, unresolved V genes explain under half, and the rest has no known cause. The sample table contains about 22,000 clones; only one count was recorded for 75% to 85% of them. The ten largest account for roughly 27% of the sample. Sequenced input: PBMCs. All receptors come from a man aged 55 to 70 with head and neck cancer.

This clone has only one observation. V gene TRBV19 combines with J gene TRBJ1-5; TRBD1 is a possible D gene (5 bases). V lost 7 bases to trimming and J lost 7 bases, with 14 bases between them. The CDR3 runs to 13 residues. Germline CDR1 and CDR2: LNHDA and SQIVND (reference sequence). The CDR3 region is CASKQGSGQPQHF. The DNA for the CDR3 is TGTGCCAGTAAGCAGGGATCAGGCCAGCCCCAGCATTTT.

The chain has TRBV24-1 and TRBJ2-1; D unclear. V lost 3 bases, J lost 5 bases, and 16 bases lay in between. The CDR3 is 16 amino acids. Per the germline V gene, CDR1 is KGHDR and CDR2 is SFDVKD. CDR3 protein: CATSDLIATFDNEQFF. The CDR3 DNA reads as TGTGCCACCAGTGATCTGATAGCTACGTTCGACAATGAGCAGTTCTTC.

V usage is TRBV5-1 and J usage is TRBJ1-2, with 8 bases matching TRBD1. Losses at the gene ends were 3 bases for V and 3 bases for J; bases not matched to a gene: 7. The germline gives CDR1 SGHRS, CDR2 YFSETQ. CDR3 length equals 15 residues. In nucleotides, the CDR3 is TGCGCCAGCAGCTCGGACAGGGAGGTGGACTATGGCTACACCTTC. Residues: CASSSDREVDYGYTF.

The chain employs TRBV5-6 and TRBJ2-7, with TRBD1 matching over 7 bases. The CDR3 is 16 residues long. CDR1 is SGHDT, CDR2 YYEEEE, per germline. V gave up 0 bases and J gave up 0 bases; unmatched junction bases: 6. Here the CDR3 DNA reads TGTGCCAGCAGCTTGGTAAGGGACAGCCTCTCCTACGAGCAGTACTTC. Translated, it gives CASSLVRDSLSYEQYF.

V gene TRBV19 combines with J gene TRBJ1-1; D is ambiguous. With 1 base removed from V and 0 bases from J, the gap between germline ends came to 3 bases. Germline lookup yields CDR1 LNHDA and CDR2 SQIVND (reference sequence). The CDR3 length is 13 residues. CDR3 in amino acids: CASSIGVNTEAFF. CDR3 DNA sequence: TGTGCCAGTAGTATAGGGGTGAACACTGAAGCTTTCTTT.

The J gene is TRBJ2-1, the V gene TRBV10-2; TRBD2 might be the D (6 bases). The CDR3 runs 14 residues. The V end lost 1 base, the J end lost 8 bases, and 12 bases lay between the germline ends. Germline V gene data show CDR1 as WSHSY and CDR2 as SAAADI. The CDR3 nucleotides are TGCGCCAGCAGTGAGTTGAGACTAGTTGATGAGCAGTTCTTC. As protein: CASSELRLVDEQFF.

The sample holds one count of this clone. The chain links TRBV3-1 (or the pseudogene TRBV3-2) to TRBJ2-7; D call uncertain. V was cut by 0 bases and J by 2 bases, with 5 bases left in between. The CDR3 is 13 residues long. Germline lookup yields CDR1 LGHDT and CDR2 YNNKEL (reference sequence). CDR3 nucleotide sequence: TGTGCCAGCAGCCAAGATACGGCCTACGAGCAGTACTTC. It encodes CASSQDTAYEQYF.

V and J are TRBV6-1 and TRBJ1-6, with D perhaps TRBD1 (5 bases). Germline CDR1 MNHNS, CDR2 SASEGT. V lost 2 bases and J lost 10, with 6 bases in between. This CDR3 contains 12 residues. CDR3 sequence: CASSERDSPLHF. The CDR3 DNA reads TGTGCCAGCAGTGAAAGGGACTCACCCCTCCACTTT.

About this clone: The junction departs from germline at one end; a sequencing error may be responsible. This chain uses TRBV10-3 with TRBJ2-7, with a weak D call TRBD1 (5 bases). The CDR3 loop spans 12 amino acids. CDR1 and CDR2 (germline): ENHRY, SYGVKD. Written as DNA, the CDR3 is TGTGCCATCAGTGAGTCCTGGACATCTACAGACTTC. Its translation is CAISESWTSTDF.

CDR3 loop: CASSAPGRNYGYTF. CDR3 DNA: TGCGCCAGCAGCGCTCCGGGACGAAACTATGGCTACACCTTC. This sequence joins TRBV4-1 and TRBJ1-2; possibly TRBD1 for D (5 bases). Germline values: CDR1 MGHRA, CDR2 YSYEKL. V was cut by 5 bases and J by 2 bases, with 12 bases left in between. The CDR3 spans 14 residues.

The chain has TRBV11-3 and TRBJ2-3; 8 bases are shared with TRBD2. The V gene's germline CDR1 is SGHNT and CDR2 YENEEA. J gave up 3 bases and V 2 bases, and 7 bases lay outside the gene matches. This CDR3 region has 16 residues. CDR3 in DNA: TGTGCCAGCAGCTTACGGGGTAGCGGGGTAACAGATACGCAGTATTTT. It encodes CASSLRGSGVTDTQYF.

This clone was counted between two and nine times. This chain joins TRBV7-2 and TRBJ2-2; TRBD1 matches at 8 bases. CDR3 length equals 16 residues. With V trimmed by 3 bases and J by 2 bases, 5 bases remained unmatched. In germline, CDR1 is SGHTA, CDR2 FQGNSA. The CDR3 DNA follows: TGTGCCAGCAGCTTGTTCAGGGGGCCAAACACCGGGGAGCTGTTTTTT. Protein product: CASSLFRGPNTGELFF.

The genes are TRBV5-1 and TRBJ2-1; the D is unclear. The ends were cut back, 4 bases at V and 1 base at J, with 18 bases in the middle. Per germline, CDR1 SGHRS and CDR2 YFSETQ. CDR3 length: 17 amino acids. The CDR3 region is CASSGVGPTVSYNEQFF. DNA for the CDR3: TGCGCCAGCAGCGGAGTCGGGCCCACGGTATCCTACAATGAGCAGTTCTTC.

V usage is TRBV7-8 and J usage is TRBJ2-7; 15 nucleotides align to TRBD2. The CDR3 runs to 18 residues. The V and J ends lost 6 bases and 2 bases, in that order; junction bases with no gene match: 11. CDR1 and CDR2 (germline): SGHVS, FQNEAQ. DNA of the CDR3: TGTGCCAGCAGTCTACCGGGACTAGCGGGAGGACTGACCTACGAGCAGTACTTC. The encoded protein is CASSLPGLAGGLTYEQYF.

The chain links TRBV29-1 to TRBJ2-2, with TRBD1 matching 9 bases. Germline V gene lookup returns CDR1 SQVTM and CDR2 ANQGSEA. Trimming cost V 4 bases and J 4 bases; bases outside gene matches: 4. CDR3 length: 14 residues. CDR3 sequence reads: CSVGQGEVTGELFF. The CDR3 nucleotides are TGCAGCGTTGGACAGGGGGAAGTCACCGGGGAGCTGTTTTTT.

This chain uses TRBV29-1 with TRBJ2-5; either TRBD1 or TRBD2 may fit D (5 bases each). CDR3 length: 12 residues. Trimming shortened V by 2 bases and J by 11 bases, and 15 bases separated the two germline ends. The germline gives CDR1 SQVTM, CDR2 ANQGSEA. In DNA form, the CDR3 reads TGCAGCGTTGAAATGGGGGAGCGTACGCAGTACTTC. As protein: CSVEMGERTQYF.

This clone was seen more than once but under ten times. The chain uses TRBV10-3 and TRBJ1-3; D ambiguous. Germline loops: CDR1 ENHRY, CDR2 SYGVKD. V dropped 0 bases and J dropped 3 bases, with 3 bases sitting between them. CDR3 length equals 13 residues. The CDR3 reads CAISESSGNTIYF. As DNA, the CDR3 is TGTGCCATCAGTGAGTCTAGTGGAAACACCATATATTTT.

This chain links TRBV7-9 with TRBJ2-7, with D maybe TRBD1 (6 bases). The V end lost 4 bases, the J end lost 3 bases, and 19 bases lay between the germline ends. This CDR3 region has 16 residues. CDR1 SEHNR and CDR2 FQNEAQ come from the germline V gene (reference sequence). This CDR3 is CASSSDWTERHYEQYF. In DNA form, the CDR3 reads TGTGCCAGCAGCTCGGATTGGACAGAAAGGCACTACGAGCAGTACTTC.

The table lists this clone with a few counts. V gene TRBV7-2 combines with J gene TRBJ1-1; 9 nucleotides align to TRBD1. This CDR3 spans 13 amino acids. The V gene end was trimmed by 5 bases and the J gene end by 4 bases; junction bases not matched to a gene: 2. Per the germline V gene, CDR1 is SGHTA and CDR2 is FQGNSA. The CDR3 nucleotides read TGTGCCAGCAGCATGGACAGGGGCACTGAAGCTTTCTTT. This translates into CASSMDRGTEAFF.

In its sample, this clone was seen a few times. This chain connects TRBV6-6 to TRBJ2-7; tentative D call: TRBD1 (7 bases). The germline V gene encodes CDR1 MNHNY and CDR2 SVGAGI (reference sequence). The CDR3 runs to 16 residues. The V end lost 6 bases, the J end lost 3 bases, and 21 bases lay between the germline ends. The CDR3 is CASSPGGGGEGYEQYF. CDR3 in DNA: TGTGCCAGCAGCCCAGGAGGAGGGGGCGAAGGCTACGAGCAGTACTTC.

Only a few counts were recorded for this clone. V and J are TRBV2 and TRBJ2-1; D could derive from TRBD1 or TRBD2 (6 bases each). V lost 2 bases, J lost 6 bases, and 14 bases lay in between. Germline V lookup: CDR1 SNHLY, CDR2 FYNNEI. This CDR3 is 15 amino acids long. The CDR3 DNA follows: TGTGCCAGCAGTGAAAGGATAGGGGGGTTCAATGAGCAGTTCTTC. This codes for CASSERIGGFNEQFF.

This chain connects TRBV7-2 to TRBJ2-7, with TRBD2 matching over 7 bases. Germline loops: CDR1 SGHTA, CDR2 FQGNSA. With 3 bases clipped from V and 3 bases from J, the junction kept 2 bases outside the gene matches. This CDR3 has 13 residues. The CDR3 protein is CASSLGLHYEQYF. The DNA for the CDR3 is TGTGCCAGCAGCTTGGGACTACACTACGAGCAGTACTTC.

The chain carries TRBV19 and TRBJ2-3; 8 bases fit TRBD1. J gave up 2 bases and V 3 bases, and 4 bases lay outside the gene matches. The germline gives CDR1 LNHDA, CDR2 SQIVND (reference sequence). The CDR3 runs to 15 residues. Here the CDR3 DNA reads TGTGCCAGTAGTATGACAGGGGCCCCCACAGATACGCAGTATTTT. Translated: CASSMTGAPTDTQYF.

The chain joins TRBV4-1 to TRBJ1-1, with D unclear. Trimming stripped 5 bases from V and 0 bases from J, with 1 base between. The CDR3 totals 11 residues. Germline CDR1 reads MGHRA; CDR2 reads YSYEKL. The CDR3 spells CASSMNTEAFF. The CDR3 nucleotides are TGCGCCAGCAGCATGAACACTGAAGCTTTCTTT.

This clone was picked up one time. The CDR3 DNA reads TGTGCCTGGAGTCTCTCAGGGGAAGCTTTCTTT. Protein sequence: CAWSLSGEAFF. The genes are TRBV30 and TRBJ1-1; weak D call: TRBD1 (5 bases). Germline CDR1 is GTSNPN and CDR2 is SVGIG (reference sequence). Trimming took 2 bases from V and 8 from J, leaving 9 bases between them. CDR3 length equals 11 residues.

The chain combines TRBV19 with TRBJ1-5, with no clear D. This CDR3 comprises 16 residues. V lost 2 bases and J 1 base, leaving 12 bases between the germline ends. Germline V gene sequence: CDR1 LNHDA, CDR2 SQIVND (reference sequence). In nucleotides, the CDR3 is TGTGCCAGTAGTATAAACTTTTGGAGCAGCAATCAGCCCCAGCATTTT. This translates into CASSINFWSSNQPQHF.

The CDR3 DNA reads TGTGCCAGCACGGGACAGGGTGTCATCTCTGGGGCCAACGTCCTGACTTTC. Translating gives CASTGQGVISGANVLTF. The J gene is TRBJ2-6, the V gene TRBV11-3; 9 nucleotides align to TRBD1. Per the germline V gene, CDR1 is SGHNT and CDR2 is YENEEA. The CDR3 runs 17 residues. The V segment lost 7 bases and the J segment 0 bases; nucleotides outside the gene matches: 7.

This clone has more than one count but fewer than ten. The rearrangement uses TRBV5-8 and TRBJ1-2; D unclear. The V end was cut by 0 bases, the J end by 0 bases, with 9 bases between. Germline CDR1 and CDR2: SGHTS and YDEGEE. The CDR3 has 15 residues. The CDR3 DNA reads as TGTGCCAGCAGCTTGGGAAGCGGAGCTAACTATGGCTACACCTTC. Translated, it gives CASSLGSGANYGYTF.

The chain joins TRBV9 to TRBJ2-6, with 10 bases identical to TRBD1. The V segment lost 2 bases and the J segment 2 bases; nucleotides outside the gene matches: 1. The germline V gene has CDR1 SGDLS and CDR2 YYNGEE. This CDR3 is built from 16 residues. The CDR3 DNA reads TGTGCCAGCAGCGTGACAGGGGGCGCTGGGGCCAACGTCCTGACTTTC. Residues: CASSVTGGAGANVLTF.